This note documents a single TCR beta chain sequence. Its antigen remains unidentified. Base qualities are not provided; no much larger clone lies one nucleotide away. These data are taken from a study of T cells in Graves' hyperthyroidism and ophthalmopathy (dated by TCRdb to the late 2010s). Background for the entire study: Peripheral blood samples were taken at the time of initial diagnosis, prior to any treatment. TCR V-J signatures able to tell the groups apart were searched for in a discovery cohort of 90 to 100 patients, of whom under 45 had Graves' ophthalmopathy and more than 55 had stable Graves' hyperthyroidism. Prospective prediction of ophthalmopathy was tested in an independent validation cohort of approximately 18 hyperthyroidism patients and around 16 patients who later progressed to ophthalmopathy. The 90 or so discovery patients were randomly split 7:3 into training and test sets. Thyroid tissue and blood T-cell repertoires from about six Graves' hyperthyroidism patients were also compared in the study. Following sampling, methimazole starting at 30 mg daily was given to hyperthyroidism patients, and high-dose intravenous methylprednisolone was given to ophthalmopathy patients. The paper describes TCR Vbeta CDR3 sequencing of more than 120 peripheral blood samples, made up of 40 to 45 ophthalmopathy patients, over 70 hyperthyroidism patients and 17 progressor patients.

The TCR beta CDR3 regions were amplified from the RNA transcripts. For the first round of RT-PCR on the TCR CDR3, the HTBI primer set was used together with the Qiagen OneStep RT-PCR kit. A second multiplex PCR round built the libraries, followed by size selection and purification. Paired-end sequencing of the libraries was performed with 100 bp reads on an Illumina HiSeq2000. The authors processed their data as follows. SOAPnuke was used to process the raw data, with reads discarded if the reads contained adapters or uncalled bases, had a mean Phred below 15, or lacked an exact constant-primer or identifier match. COPE v1.2.5 was used to merge high-quality paired reads, and clonotypes were defined as unique nucleotide sequences. Clonotypes were aligned to IMGT TRBV, TRBD and TRBJ reference segments using MiTCR v1.1. The analysis included only V-J combinations with a frequency above 0.0001, which together covered around 99% of the repertoires. A TCS score was defined as the ratio of F50 (clonal expansion) to E x V (chaos), with BLOSUM62-based TCRdist applied between CDR3 peptides within each V-J. Welch's t-statistics and random forest reduced 500 to 650 V-J features to 13, which were used in a naive Bayes classifier (R e1071). TCRdb itself trimmed the public reads at Q25 with fastp, ran MiXCR and retained productive beta chains. Each CDR3 protein appears once, grouped with its most common genes and DNA. These V and J calls are TCRdb output, not the study's own analysis. The sample yields about 640,000 distinct CDR3 sequences; under 25% were counted once. The ten biggest clones cover roughly a third of the sample.

The study at large found these results: In validation, the model predicted progression to ophthalmopathy with just under 71% sensitivity and 72% to 75% specificity, a median of about 6 months before onset. Sample size was not statistically predetermined, and blinding of investigators to group allocation was not performed. Most expanded thyroid clonotypes (frequency above 0.001) were also detected in blood, a finding suggesting that blood repertoires may reflect thyroid immune responses. A 13 V-J signature model separated ophthalmopathy from stable hyperthyroidism, with over 85% sensitivity and about 81% specificity in cross-validation and 80%/75% in testing.

Ophthalmopathy patients had moderately to severely active disease, Clinical Activity Score of at least 3, NOSPECS grade of at least 4, and duration under 3 months. Exclusion was applied to patients with uncontrolled infections, other autoimmune diseases, pregnancy or lactation. Clinical symptoms, serum thyroxine and TRAb, thyroid ultrasound, and orbital computed tomography formed the basis for the diagnoses. PBMCs were separated from roughly 10 ml of fresh peripheral blood using Ficoll-Paque density gradient centrifugation. Total RNA was extracted using Trizol reagent, and RNA quality was assessed on an Agilent 2100 Bioanalyzer. Counted from cysteine to phenylalanine, this CDR3 has 13 amino acids. The DNA shown is the 39-base CDR3, in frame from base 1. According to the germline V gene, CDR1 reads SQVTM and CDR2 reads ANQGSEA. Trimming takes 7 bases off V and 7 bases off J; junction bases not matched to a gene: 13.

The TCR sequence derives from a man aged 25 to 45 with Graves' ophthalmopathy. Here the chain combines TRBV29-1 and TRBJ2-7; 7 junctional bases match TRBD1. The sequenced material came from blood. The CDR3 loop reads CSANTGVLKEQYF. The DNA sequence is as follows: TGCAGCGCCAATACAGGGGTTTTGAAGGAGCAGTACTTC.